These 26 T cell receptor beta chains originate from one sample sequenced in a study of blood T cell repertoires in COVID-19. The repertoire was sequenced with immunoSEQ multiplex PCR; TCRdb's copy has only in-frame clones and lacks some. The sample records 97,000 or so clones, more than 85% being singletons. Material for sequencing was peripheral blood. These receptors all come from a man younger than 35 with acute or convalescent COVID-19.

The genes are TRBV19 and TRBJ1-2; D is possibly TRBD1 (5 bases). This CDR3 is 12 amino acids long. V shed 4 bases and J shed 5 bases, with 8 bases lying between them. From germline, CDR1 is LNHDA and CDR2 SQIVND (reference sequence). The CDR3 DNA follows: TGTGCCAGTAGTAGGGCAGGGTATGGCTACACCTTC. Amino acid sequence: CASSRAGYGYTF.

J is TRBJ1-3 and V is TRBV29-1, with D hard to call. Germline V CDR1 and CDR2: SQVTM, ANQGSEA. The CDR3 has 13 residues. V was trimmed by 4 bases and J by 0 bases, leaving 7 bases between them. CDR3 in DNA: TGCAGCGTTGTACAAAGCTCTGGAAACACCATATATTTT. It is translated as CSVVQSSGNTIYF.

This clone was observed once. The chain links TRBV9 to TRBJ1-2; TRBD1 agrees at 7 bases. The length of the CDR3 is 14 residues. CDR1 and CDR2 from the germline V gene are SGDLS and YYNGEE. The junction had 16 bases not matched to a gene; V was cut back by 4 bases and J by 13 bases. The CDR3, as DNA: TGTGCCAGCAGCCCACCGGGACAGTCTATTCAGCGCACCTTC. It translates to CASSPPGQSIQRTF.

This chain's CDR3 is CASSWLRVGEQYF. CDR3 coding DNA: TGTGCCAGCAGCTGGCTCCGGGTCGGGGAGCAGTACTTC. The chain recombines TRBV5-8 with TRBJ2-7; no firm D call. V was shortened by 3 bases and J by 7 bases, with 14 bases between the two germline ends. Looked up from germline, CDR1 is SGHTS and CDR2 is YDEGEE. The CDR3 loop spans 13 amino acids.

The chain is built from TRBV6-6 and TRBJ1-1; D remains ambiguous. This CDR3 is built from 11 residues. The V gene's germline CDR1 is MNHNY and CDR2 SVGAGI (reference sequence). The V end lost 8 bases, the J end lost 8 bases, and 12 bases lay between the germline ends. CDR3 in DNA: TGTGCCAGCTCTTTGGGGAGGGAAGCTTTCTTT. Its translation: CASSLGREAFF.

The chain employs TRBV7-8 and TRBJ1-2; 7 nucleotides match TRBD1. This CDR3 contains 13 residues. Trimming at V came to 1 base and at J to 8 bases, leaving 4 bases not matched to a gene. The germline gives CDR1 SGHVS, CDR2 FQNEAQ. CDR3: CASSLGGGKGYTF. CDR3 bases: TGTGCCAGCAGCTTAGGAGGGGGCAAAGGCTACACCTTC.

The CDR3 region has the DNA TGTGCCAGTAGTATTGGACAGGGGACTTACGAGCAGTACTTC. Translation gives CASSIGQGTYEQYF. This chain connects TRBV19 to TRBJ2-7; 9 nucleotides align to TRBD1. V was pared by 3 bases and J by 4 bases, with 4 bases of the junction left unmatched. This CDR3 is 14 amino acids long. Germline V gene sequence: CDR1 LNHDA, CDR2 SQIVND (reference sequence).

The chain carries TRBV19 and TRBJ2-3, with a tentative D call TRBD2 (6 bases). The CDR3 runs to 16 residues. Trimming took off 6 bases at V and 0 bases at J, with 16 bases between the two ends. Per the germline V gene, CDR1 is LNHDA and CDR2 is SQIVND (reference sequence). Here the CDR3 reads CASREGRLVSTDTQYF. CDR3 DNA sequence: TGTGCCAGTAGGGAGGGAAGACTAGTTAGCACAGATACGCAGTATTTT.

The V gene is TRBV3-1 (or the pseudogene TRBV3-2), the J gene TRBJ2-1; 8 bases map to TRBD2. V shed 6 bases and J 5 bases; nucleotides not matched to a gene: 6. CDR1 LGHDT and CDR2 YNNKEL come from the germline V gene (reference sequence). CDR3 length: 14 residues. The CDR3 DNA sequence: TGTGCCAGCAGTCGGACTAGCTCTAACAATGAGCAGTTCTTC. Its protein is CASSRTSSNNEQFF.

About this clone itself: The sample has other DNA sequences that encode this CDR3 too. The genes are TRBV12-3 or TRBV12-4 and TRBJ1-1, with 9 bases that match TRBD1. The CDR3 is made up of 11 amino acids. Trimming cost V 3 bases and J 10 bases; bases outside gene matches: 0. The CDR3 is CASSLGQGAFF. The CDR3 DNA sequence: TGTGCCAGCAGTTTGGGACAGGGAGCTTTCTTT.

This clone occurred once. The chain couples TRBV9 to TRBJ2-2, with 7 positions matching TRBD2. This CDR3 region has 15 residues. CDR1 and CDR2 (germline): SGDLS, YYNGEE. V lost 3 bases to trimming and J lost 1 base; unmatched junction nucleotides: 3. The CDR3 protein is CASSAGGLNTGELFF. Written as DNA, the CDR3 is TGTGCCAGCAGCGCGGGGGGATTGAACACCGGGGAGCTGTTTTTT.

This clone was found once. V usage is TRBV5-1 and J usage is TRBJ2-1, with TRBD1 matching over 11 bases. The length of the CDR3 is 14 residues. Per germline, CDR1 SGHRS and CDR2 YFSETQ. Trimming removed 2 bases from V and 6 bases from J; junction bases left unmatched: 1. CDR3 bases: TGCGCCAGCAGCTTCGGGACAGGGGGCAATGAGCAGTTCTTC. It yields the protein CASSFGTGGNEQFF.

CDR3 residues: CASSLVPGWAAEAFF. CDR3 coding DNA: TGCGCCAGCAGCTTGGTGCCAGGGTGGGCCGCTGAAGCTTTCTTT. The chain uses TRBV5-1 and TRBJ1-1; a weak D match, TRBD1 (5 bases). Germline CDR1 is SGHRS and CDR2 is YFSETQ. The V end lost 0 bases, the J end lost 6 bases, and 15 bases lay between the germline ends. The CDR3 consists of 15 residues.

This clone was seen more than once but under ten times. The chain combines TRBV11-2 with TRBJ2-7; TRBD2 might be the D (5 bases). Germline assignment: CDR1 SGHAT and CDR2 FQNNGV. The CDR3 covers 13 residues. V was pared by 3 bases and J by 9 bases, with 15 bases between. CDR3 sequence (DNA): TGTGCCAGCAGCTTGGACTCTCTTCGGGGGCAGTACTTC. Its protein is CASSLDSLRGQYF. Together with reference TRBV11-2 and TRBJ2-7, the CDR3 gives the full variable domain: EAGVAQSPRYKIIEKRQSVAFWCNPISGHATLYWYQQILGQGPKLLIQFQNNGVVDDSQLPKDRFSAERLKGVDSTLKIQPAKLEDSAVYLCASSLDSLRGQYFGPGTRLTVT.

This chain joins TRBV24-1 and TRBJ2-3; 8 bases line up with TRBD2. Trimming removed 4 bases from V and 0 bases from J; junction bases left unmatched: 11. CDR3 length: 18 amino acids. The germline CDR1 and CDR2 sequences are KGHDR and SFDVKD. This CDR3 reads CATSDPSGLVSSTDTQYF. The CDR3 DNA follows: TGTGCCACCAGTGACCCTTCGGGACTAGTGTCTAGCACAGATACGCAGTATTTT.

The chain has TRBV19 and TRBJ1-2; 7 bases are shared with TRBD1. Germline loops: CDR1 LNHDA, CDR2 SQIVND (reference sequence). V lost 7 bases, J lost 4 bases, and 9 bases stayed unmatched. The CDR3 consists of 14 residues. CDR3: CASTTRDRLYGYTF. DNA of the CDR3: TGTGCCAGTACCACCCGGGACAGACTCTATGGCTACACCTTC.

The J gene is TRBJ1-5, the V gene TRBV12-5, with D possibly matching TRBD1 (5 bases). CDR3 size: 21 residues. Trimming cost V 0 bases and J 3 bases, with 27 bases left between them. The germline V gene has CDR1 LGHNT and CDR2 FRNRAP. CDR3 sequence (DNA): TGTGCTAGTGGTTTGGTACCTCTAGGGCAGGGTCTCACTCCCACCAATCAGCCCCAGCATTTT. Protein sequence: CASGLVPLGQGLTPTNQPQHF. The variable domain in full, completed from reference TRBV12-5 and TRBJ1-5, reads DARVTQTPRHKVTEMGQEVTMRCQPILGHNTVFWYRQTMMQGLELLAYFRNRAPLDDSGMPKDRFSAEMPDATLATLKIQPSEPRDSAVYFCASGLVPLGQGLTPTNQPQHFGDGTRLSIL.

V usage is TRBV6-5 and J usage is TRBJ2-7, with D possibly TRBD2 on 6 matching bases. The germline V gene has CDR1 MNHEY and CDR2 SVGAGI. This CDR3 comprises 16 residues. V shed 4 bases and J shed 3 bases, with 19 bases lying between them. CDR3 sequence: CASSSTSRGGDYEQYF. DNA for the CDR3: TGTGCCAGCAGTTCCACCTCGAGGGGAGGCGACTACGAGCAGTACTTC.

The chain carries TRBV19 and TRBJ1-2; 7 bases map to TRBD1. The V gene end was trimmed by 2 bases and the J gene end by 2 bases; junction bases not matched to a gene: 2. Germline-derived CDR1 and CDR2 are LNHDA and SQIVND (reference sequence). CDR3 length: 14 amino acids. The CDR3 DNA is TGTGCCAGTAGTATATCGGGACAGAACTATGGCTACACCTTC. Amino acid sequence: CASSISGQNYGYTF.

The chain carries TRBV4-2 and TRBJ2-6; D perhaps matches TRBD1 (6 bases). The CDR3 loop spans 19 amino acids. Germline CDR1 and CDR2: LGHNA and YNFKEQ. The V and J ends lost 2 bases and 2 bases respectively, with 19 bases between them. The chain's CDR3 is CASSQPWGQGLTGANVLTF. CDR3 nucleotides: TGTGCCAGCAGCCAACCTTGGGGGCAGGGGTTGACTGGGGCCAACGTCCTGACTTTC.

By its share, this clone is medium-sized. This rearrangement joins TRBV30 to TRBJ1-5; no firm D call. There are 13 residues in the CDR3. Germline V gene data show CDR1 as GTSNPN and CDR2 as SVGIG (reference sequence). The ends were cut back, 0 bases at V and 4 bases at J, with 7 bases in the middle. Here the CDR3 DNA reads TGTGCCTGGAGTGTCGAGGAAAATCAGCCCCAGCATTTT. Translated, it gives CAWSVEENQPQHF.

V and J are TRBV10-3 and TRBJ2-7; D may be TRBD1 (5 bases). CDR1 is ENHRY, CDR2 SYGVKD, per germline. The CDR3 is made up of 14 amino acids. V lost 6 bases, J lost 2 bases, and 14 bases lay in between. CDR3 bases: TGTGCCATCAGGCCCGCAGGGCGGCCCTACGAGCAGTACTTC. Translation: CAIRPAGRPYEQYF.

The chain's CDR3 is CASSRRSGPQTTDTQYF. The CDR3 region has the DNA TGTGCCAGCAGCCGGAGGTCAGGCCCGCAAACCACAGATACGCAGTATTTT. The genes are TRBV5-6 and TRBJ2-3, with D perhaps matching TRBD2 (5 bases). Germline V lookup: CDR1 SGHDT, CDR2 YYEEEE. Deletions cut 4 bases from V and 2 bases from J, with 20 bases between. The CDR3 sequence is 17 residues long.

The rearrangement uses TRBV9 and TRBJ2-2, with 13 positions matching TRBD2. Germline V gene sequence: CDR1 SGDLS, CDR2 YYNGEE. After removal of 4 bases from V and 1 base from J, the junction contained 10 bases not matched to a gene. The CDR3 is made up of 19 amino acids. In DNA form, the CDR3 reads TGTGCCAGCAGCTTCCTGGGGGGGACTAGCGGGATGAACACCGGGGAGCTGTTTTTT. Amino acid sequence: CASSFLGGTSGMNTGELFF.

The CDR3 sequence is CATKRDRFYQPQHF. CDR3 coding DNA: TGTGCCACGAAAAGGGACAGGTTTTATCAGCCCCAGCATTTT. The chain carries TRBV6-5 and TRBJ1-5; 8 bases line up with TRBD1. This CDR3 region has 14 residues. Per the germline V gene, CDR1 is MNHEY and CDR2 is SVGAGI. The V and J ends lost 10 bases and 5 bases, in that order; junction bases with no gene match: 10.

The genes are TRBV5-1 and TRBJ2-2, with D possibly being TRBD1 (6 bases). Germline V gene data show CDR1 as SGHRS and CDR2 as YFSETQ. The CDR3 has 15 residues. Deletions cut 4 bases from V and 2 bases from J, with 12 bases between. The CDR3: CASSPHRVNTGELFF. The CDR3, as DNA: TGCGCCAGCAGCCCCCACAGGGTAAACACCGGGGAGCTGTTTTTT.